Following are 30 T cell receptor beta chains from one sample sequenced in a study of cytomegalovirus exposure and HLA in healthy donors. The protocol was immunoSEQ multiplex PCR, while the TCRdb copy is restricted to in-frame clones and leaves out a portion. The table has about 120,000 clones, 89% seen once; the top ten hold over 1.5%. The sequenced sample consisted of PBMCs. The receptors derive from a woman between 18 and 29 years old in good health and CMV-seronegative.

The V call is TRBV9, the J call TRBJ2-1; 8 positions agree with TRBD1. CDR1 and CDR2 (germline): SGDLS, YYNGEE. Trimming removed 2 bases from V and 4 bases from J; junction bases left unmatched: 5. The CDR3 runs 15 residues. The CDR3 protein is CASSVGQDQYNEQFF. As DNA, the CDR3 is TGTGCCAGCAGCGTGGGACAGGACCAATACAATGAGCAGTTCTTC.

The J gene is TRBJ2-7, the V gene TRBV18; weak D call: TRBD1 (6 bases). Trimming cost V 0 bases and J 5 bases, with 8 bases left between them. The V gene's germline CDR1 is KGHSH and CDR2 LQKENI. This CDR3 is 13 amino acids long. This CDR3 reads CASSPPNRDEQYF. In nucleotides, the CDR3 is TGTGCCAGCTCACCACCGAACAGGGACGAGCAGTACTTC.

CDR3 region: CASSPGTTYEQYF. In DNA form, the CDR3 reads TGCGCCAGCAGCCCCGGGACTACGTACGAGCAGTACTTC. V usage is TRBV4-1 and J usage is TRBJ2-7, with TRBD2 identical over 7 bases. The CDR3 extends over 13 amino acids. Trimming at V came to 4 bases and at J to 4 bases, leaving 4 bases not matched to a gene. Germline CDR1 and CDR2: MGHRA and YSYEKL.

This chain connects TRBV27 to TRBJ2-7; 8 bases agree with TRBD1. After removal of 5 bases from V and 2 bases from J, the junction contained 11 bases not matched to a gene. CDR1 is MNHEY and CDR2 is SMNVEV in the germline V gene (reference sequence). The CDR3 runs to 16 residues. For the CDR3, the DNA is TGTGCCAGCAGTAAGTTGAGCGGACAGGGCACCTACGAGCAGTACTTC. This encodes CASSKLSGQGTYEQYF.

This chain connects TRBV9 to TRBJ2-5; TRBD2 matches at 8 bases. Germline CDR1 SGDLS, CDR2 YYNGEE. The junction had 4 bases not matched to a gene; V was cut back by 4 bases and J by 2 bases. The CDR3 extends over 14 amino acids. This CDR3 reads CASSLSGGQETQYF. In DNA, the CDR3 is TGTGCCAGCAGCCTCTCGGGAGGGCAAGAGACCCAGTACTTC.

This clone was picked up one time. The gene calls are TRBV30 and TRBJ2-7, with a weak D call TRBD1 (6 bases). Trimming took off 2 bases at V and 2 bases at J, with 10 bases between the two ends. The CDR3 consists of 13 residues. CDR1 and CDR2 from the germline V gene are GTSNPN and SVGIG (reference sequence). The CDR3 DNA is TGTGCCTGGAGTTTGGACAGCACCTACGAGCAGTACTTC. It encodes CAWSLDSTYEQYF.

This chain connects TRBV2 to TRBJ1-2, with a weak D call TRBD1 (6 bases). V was trimmed by 8 bases and J by 8 bases, leaving 15 bases between them. The CDR3 consists of 12 residues. CDR1 is SNHLY, CDR2 FYNNEI, per germline. CDR3 in amino acids: CASVRAGEGYTF. CDR3 DNA sequence: TGTGCCAGCGTCAGGGCAGGGGAAGGCTACACCTTC.

This chain's CDR3 is CASSFLRTGTTSTDTQYF. CDR3 in DNA: TGTGCCAGCAGCTTCCTCAGGACCGGGACAACTAGCACAGATACGCAGTATTTT. The chain uses TRBV5-6 and TRBJ2-3; the D gene is possibly TRBD1 (6 bases). Trimming removed 2 bases at V and 0 bases at J, with 19 bases between. Looked up from germline, CDR1 is SGHDT and CDR2 is YYEEEE. The CDR3 totals 18 residues.

The rearrangement uses TRBV27 and TRBJ2-7; 8 bases align to TRBD1. This CDR3 is 14 amino acids long. With V trimmed by 2 bases and J by 6 bases, 6 bases remained unmatched. CDR1 MNHEY and CDR2 SMNVEV come from the germline V gene (reference sequence). For the CDR3, the DNA is TGTGCCAGCAGTTTAGGACAGGGTCCGTCCGAGCAGTACTTC. As protein: CASSLGQGPSEQYF.

The J gene is TRBJ2-7, the V gene TRBV10-3, with D perhaps TRBD1 (6 bases). Germline V gene sequence: CDR1 ENHRY, CDR2 SYGVKD. This CDR3 is 13 amino acids long. Between the trimmed V and J ends, which lost 6 bases and 3 bases, there was a span of 12 bases. The CDR3 spells CAISRTEVYEQYF. CDR3 sequence (DNA): TGTGCCATCAGCAGGACAGAAGTCTACGAGCAGTACTTC.

The chain has TRBV27 and TRBJ2-1; 7 bases align to TRBD1. Germline CDR1 MNHEY, CDR2 SMNVEV (reference sequence). After removal of 3 bases from V and 4 bases from J, the junction contained 9 bases not matched to a gene. CDR3 size: 16 residues. Here the CDR3 reads CASSLFSGTEYNEQFF. Here the CDR3 DNA reads TGTGCCAGCAGTTTGTTTTCCGGGACAGAGTACAATGAGCAGTTCTTC.

V is TRBV7-2 and J is TRBJ2-4; D is possibly TRBD1 (7 bases). Trimming removed 2 bases from V and 9 bases from J, with 11 bases in between. There are 13 residues in the CDR3. The germline gives CDR1 SGHTA, CDR2 FQGNSA. Written as DNA, the CDR3 is TGTGCCAGCAGCTTATGGGGGGACAGCATTCAGTACTTC. Translated, it gives CASSLWGDSIQYF.

The CDR3 region is CASSDLGEGTDTQYF. Written as DNA, the CDR3 is TGTGCCAGCAGTGATTTGGGGGAGGGGACAGATACGCAGTATTTT. This chain links TRBV2 with TRBJ2-3; TRBD2 matches at 7 bases. V trimming: 3 bases; J trimming: 3 bases; junction bases outside the gene matches: 6. CDR3 length: 15 amino acids. CDR1 is SNHLY and CDR2 is FYNNEI in the germline V gene.

Of note for this clone: At one end, the junction sequence differs from germline, possibly due to a read error. J is TRBJ1-1 and V is TRBV18, with D maybe TRBD1 (5 bases). Germline CDR1 and CDR2: KGHSH and LQKENI. The CDR3 spans 14 residues. CDR3 residues: CASSPPGRMTEAFF. CDR3 coding DNA: TGTGCCAGCTCCCCACCAGGGAGAATGACTGAAGCTTTCTTT.

The rearrangement uses TRBV6-5 and TRBJ2-3; the match to TRBD2 covers 7 bases. V dropped 8 bases and J dropped 2; count of bases not matched to a gene: 10. The CDR3 totals 15 residues. Germline V CDR1 and CDR2: MNHEY, SVGAGI. The CDR3 coding sequence is TGTGCCAGCGCCTCTTTGGCGGGGGTCACAGATACGCAGTATTTT. Encoded protein: CASASLAGVTDTQYF.

The chain combines TRBV29-1 with TRBJ1-2; 10 bases map to TRBD1. There are 13 residues in the CDR3. Germline V gives CDR1 SQVTM, CDR2 ANQGSEA. J lost 5 bases, V lost 3 bases, and 3 bases had no gene match. CDR3 nucleotide sequence: TGCAGCGTTGAGGTGGGACAGGGGTATGGCTACACCTTC. Protein product: CSVEVGQGYGYTF.

This chain uses TRBV11-2 with TRBJ2-7, with 9 bases aligning to TRBD2. The V gene's germline CDR1 is SGHAT and CDR2 FQNNGV. V was clipped by 3 bases and J by 1 base; unmatched bases: 4. This CDR3 has 15 amino acids. The CDR3 DNA is TGTGCCAGCAGCTTGGCGGGAGGGGGATCCTACGAGCAGTACTTC. Encoded protein: CASSLAGGGSYEQYF.

This chain connects TRBV2 to TRBJ2-2, with 9 bases fitting TRBD1. The ends lost 8 bases at V and 6 bases at J; junction bases unmatched: 10. CDR3 length: 15 residues. Germline CDR1 SNHLY, CDR2 FYNNEI. The DNA for the CDR3 is TGTGCCAGCGAAGGCCGGGACAGGGTCCCCGGGGAGCTGTTTTTT. Protein: CASEGRDRVPGELFF.

The chain is built from TRBV11-3 and TRBJ1-1, with unresolved D. Trimming took 2 bases from V and 1 from J, leaving 8 bases between them. This CDR3 comprises 14 residues. The germline gives CDR1 SGHNT, CDR2 YENEEA. In nucleotides, the CDR3 is TGTGCCAGCAGCTTATACAGTCAGAACACTGAAGCTTTCTTT. It codes for CASSLYSQNTEAFF.

The V gene is TRBV4-3, the J gene TRBJ2-5; 12 bases map to TRBD2. Germline loops: CDR1 LGHNA, CDR2 YSLEER. The J segment lost 2 bases and the V segment lost 2 bases, leaving 6 bases of the junction unmatched. This CDR3 is 17 amino acids long. The CDR3 loop reads CASSQRTGTSGQETQYF. CDR3 nucleotide sequence: TGCGCCAGCAGCCAACGGACCGGGACTAGCGGGCAAGAGACCCAGTACTTC.

The chain carries TRBV23-1 and TRBJ2-7; 11 positions agree with TRBD1. TRBV23-1 is designated an ORF whose function remains uncertain. V lost 7 bases and J lost 0; bases outside the gene matches: 8. This CDR3 has 16 amino acids. The CDR3 DNA reads TGCGCCAGCATAGGACAGGGGGCCTTTTTCTCCTACGAGCAGTACTTC. This codes for CASIGQGAFFSYEQYF.

The chain links TRBV13 to TRBJ2-1; weak D call: TRBD1 (5 bases). The CDR3 covers 16 residues. With 5 bases removed from V and 0 bases from J, the gap between germline ends came to 14 bases. Germline CDR1 and CDR2: PRHDT and FYEKMQ (reference sequence). CDR3 coding DNA: TGTGCCAGCAGCCTCACGACAGCTAGCTCCTACAATGAGCAGTTCTTC. It codes for CASSLTTASSYNEQFF.

V gene TRBV19 combines with J gene TRBJ1-4; the D gene is possibly TRBD1 (5 bases). CDR3 size: 13 residues. V was clipped by 11 bases and J by 5 bases, with 15 bases between them. Per germline, CDR1 LNHDA and CDR2 SQIVND (reference sequence). This chain's CDR3 is CALAQGANEKLFF. Written as DNA, the CDR3 is TGTGCCCTTGCGCAGGGCGCAAATGAAAAACTGTTTTTT.

V usage is TRBV7-9 and J usage is TRBJ2-5, with TRBD2 matching over 8 bases. Germline V gene sequence: CDR1 SEHNR, CDR2 FQNEAQ (reference sequence). The CDR3 sequence is 17 residues long. The J segment lost 4 bases and the V segment lost 6 bases, leaving 16 bases of the junction unmatched. CDR3 in DNA: TGTGCCAGCAGTCCAACATTAAAAGCGGGAGAGGGAGAGACCCAGTACTTC. This translates into CASSPTLKAGEGETQYF.

This clone was detected only once. V and J are TRBV30 and TRBJ2-1; 9 positions agree with TRBD2. The CDR3 length is 16 residues. Germline values: CDR1 GTSNPN, CDR2 SVGIG (reference sequence). The junction had 6 bases not matched to a gene; V was cut back by 0 bases and J by 3 bases. CDR3 nucleotides: TGTGCCTGGAGTGTTCCGGGACTAGCAATCTACAATGAGCAGTTCTTC. This encodes CAWSVPGLAIYNEQFF.

This clone was seen once. J is TRBJ2-3 and V is TRBV5-5; 9 nucleotides match TRBD2. V was pared by 3 bases and J by 5 bases, with 7 bases of the junction left unmatched. Germline V lookup: CDR1 SGHKS, CDR2 YYEKEE (reference sequence). CDR3 length: 15 residues. The CDR3 DNA follows: TGTGCCAGCAGCTCGACTAGCGGAGGAGGAGATACGCAGTATTTT. This codes for CASSSTSGGGDTQYF.

The rearrangement joins TRBV4-3 to TRBJ2-2; 9 bases agree with TRBD2. The CDR3 spans 17 residues. Germline V gene data show CDR1 as LGHNA and CDR2 as YSLEER. V shed 5 bases and J 2 bases; nucleotides not matched to a gene: 9. CDR3 bases: TGCGCCAGCAGCGTACCGGTAGCGGGGGCAAACACCGGGGAGCTGTTTTTT. Translating gives CASSVPVAGANTGELFF.

This clone has a single count. J is TRBJ2-1 and V is TRBV10-3; 12 bases line up with TRBD2. CDR3 length: 15 residues. With 4 bases clipped from V and 7 bases from J, the junction kept 5 bases outside the gene matches. Germline CDR1 and CDR2: ENHRY and SYGVKD. The CDR3 sequence: CAISATSGSLNEQFF. DNA of the CDR3: TGTGCCATCAGTGCGACTAGCGGGAGTTTGAATGAGCAGTTCTTC.

This clone was recorded a few times. The chain combines TRBV6-5 with TRBJ1-6; 9 bases match TRBD1. The V gene's germline CDR1 is MNHEY and CDR2 SVGAGI. Trimming cost V 1 base and J 7 bases; bases outside gene matches: 2. CDR3 length equals 15 residues. CDR3 in amino acids: CASSYFGQGNSPLHF. CDR3 sequence (DNA): TGTGCCAGCAGTTACTTCGGACAGGGGAATTCACCCCTCCACTTT.

The V and J genes are TRBV7-3 and TRBJ1-2, with D possibly matching TRBD1 (6 bases). Trimming stripped 5 bases from V and 4 bases from J, with 17 bases between. Germline lookup yields CDR1 SGHTA and CDR2 FQGTGA. The CDR3 sequence is 15 residues long. Here the CDR3 reads CASSPRTEMGYGYTF. In DNA form, the CDR3 reads TGTGCCAGCAGCCCGAGGACAGAAATGGGCTATGGCTACACCTTC.